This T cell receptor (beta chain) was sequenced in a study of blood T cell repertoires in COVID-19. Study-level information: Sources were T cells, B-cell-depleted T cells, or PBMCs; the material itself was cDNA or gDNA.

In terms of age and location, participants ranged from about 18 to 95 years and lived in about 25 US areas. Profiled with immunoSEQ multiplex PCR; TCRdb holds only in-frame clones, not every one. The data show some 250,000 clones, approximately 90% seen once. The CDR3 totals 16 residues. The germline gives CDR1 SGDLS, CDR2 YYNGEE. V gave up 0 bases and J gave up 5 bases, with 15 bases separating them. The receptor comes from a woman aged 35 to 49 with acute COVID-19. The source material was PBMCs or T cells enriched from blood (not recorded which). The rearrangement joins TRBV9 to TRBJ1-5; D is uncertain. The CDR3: CASSVDGGTLDQPQHF. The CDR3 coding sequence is TGTGCCAGCAGCGTAGATGGAGGAACCCTCGATCAGCCCCAGCATTTT.